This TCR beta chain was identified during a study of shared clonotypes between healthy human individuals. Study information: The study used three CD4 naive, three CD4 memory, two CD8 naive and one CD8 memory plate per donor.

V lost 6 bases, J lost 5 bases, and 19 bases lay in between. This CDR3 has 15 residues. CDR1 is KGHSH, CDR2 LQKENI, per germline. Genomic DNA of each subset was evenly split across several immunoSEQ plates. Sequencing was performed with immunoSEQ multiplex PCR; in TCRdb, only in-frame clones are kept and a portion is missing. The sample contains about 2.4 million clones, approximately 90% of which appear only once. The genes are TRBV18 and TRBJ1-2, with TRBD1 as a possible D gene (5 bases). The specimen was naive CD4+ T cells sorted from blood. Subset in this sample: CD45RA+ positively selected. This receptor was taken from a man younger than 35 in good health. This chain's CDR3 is CASSTSGQGVYGYTF. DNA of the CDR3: TGTGCCAGCTCGACTTCGGGGCAGGGCGTATATGGCTACACCTTC.